What follows are 5 T cell receptor beta chains derived from one specimen sequenced in a study of shared clonotypes between healthy human individuals. Only in-frame clones appear in the TCRdb table, and some are missing; sequencing was by immunoSEQ multiplex PCR. The table records around 2.5 million clones, roughly 93% of them present only once. The sample consisted of naive CD4+ T cells from PBMCs. Subset in this sample: CD45RA+ positively selected. The receptor source for this set is a man aged 18 to 29 in good health. Some clones in this sample may be carry-over from other donors' samples.

The chain carries TRBV6-5 and TRBJ2-3; TRBD1 aligns across 9 bases. Trimming cost V 7 bases and J 1 base; bases outside gene matches: 6. The CDR3 length is 15 residues. From germline, CDR1 is MNHEY and CDR2 SVGAGI. This chain's CDR3 is CASTSRTGGTDTQYF. DNA for the CDR3: TGTGCCAGCACCTCCAGGACAGGGGGCACAGATACGCAGTATTTT.

The chain carries TRBV7-6 and TRBJ2-1; either TRBD1 or TRBD2 may fit D (5 bases each). CDR1 is SGHVS and CDR2 is FNYEAQ in the germline V gene. This CDR3 has 14 residues. V dropped 2 bases and J dropped 8 bases, with 13 bases sitting between them. Written as DNA, the CDR3 is TGTGCCAGCAGCTTAAGATCCAGGGACCATGAGCAGTTCTTC. Translating it yields CASSLRSRDHEQFF.

The rearrangement links TRBV7-6 to TRBJ2-5, with D possibly being TRBD1 or TRBD2 (5 bases each). V was trimmed by 1 base and J by 9 bases, leaving 15 bases between them. Per germline, CDR1 SGHVS and CDR2 FNYEAQ. The CDR3 has 14 amino acids. Here the CDR3 reads CASSLDTGALAQYF. For the CDR3, the DNA is TGTGCCAGCAGCTTAGATACCGGGGCTTTGGCCCAGTACTTC.

A single count supports this clone. The gene calls are TRBV7-9 and TRBJ2-3; D may match TRBD1 or TRBD2 (7 bases each). V lost 5 bases, J lost 3 bases, and 15 bases lay in between. CDR1 is SEHNR, CDR2 FQNEAQ, per germline (reference sequence). The CDR3 runs 15 residues. CDR3 sequence (DNA): TGTGCCAGCAGCCCCCGACAGGGAGGGACAGATACGCAGTATTTT. Its protein is CASSPRQGGTDTQYF.

This clone appeared once. The DNA of the CDR3 is TGCGCCAGCAGCTTCGAAGGATCGGGCTCCTACGAGCAGTACTTC. It translates to CASSFEGSGSYEQYF. The chain carries TRBV5-1 and TRBJ2-7; no reliable D call. This CDR3 is built from 15 residues. Germline assignment: CDR1 SGHRS and CDR2 YFSETQ. Trimming shortened V by 2 bases and J by 0 bases, and 12 bases separated the two germline ends. Based on the CDR3 plus reference TRBV5-1 and TRBJ2-7, the full variable domain is KAGVTQTPRYLIKTRGQQVTLSCSPISGHRSVSWYQQTPGQGLQFLFEYFSETQRNKGNFPGRFSGRQFSNSRSEMNVSTLELGDSALYLCASSFEGSGSYEQYFGPGTRLTVT.